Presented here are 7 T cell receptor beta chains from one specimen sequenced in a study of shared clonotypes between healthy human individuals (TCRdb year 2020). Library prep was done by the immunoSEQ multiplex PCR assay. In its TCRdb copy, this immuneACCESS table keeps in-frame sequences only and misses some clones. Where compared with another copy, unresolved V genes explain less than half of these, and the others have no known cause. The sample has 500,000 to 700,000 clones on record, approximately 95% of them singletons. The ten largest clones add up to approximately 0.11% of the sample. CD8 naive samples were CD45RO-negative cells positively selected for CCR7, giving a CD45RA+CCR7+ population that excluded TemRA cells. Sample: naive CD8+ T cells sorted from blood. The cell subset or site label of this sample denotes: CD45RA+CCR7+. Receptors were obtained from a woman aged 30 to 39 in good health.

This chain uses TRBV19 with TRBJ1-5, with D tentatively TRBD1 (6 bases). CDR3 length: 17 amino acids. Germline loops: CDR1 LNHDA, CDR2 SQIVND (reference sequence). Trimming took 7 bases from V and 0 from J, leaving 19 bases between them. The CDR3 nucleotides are TGTGCCAGTACCACACTTGAGGGGGACTATAGCAATCAGCCCCAGCATTTT. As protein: CASTTLEGDYSNQPQHF.

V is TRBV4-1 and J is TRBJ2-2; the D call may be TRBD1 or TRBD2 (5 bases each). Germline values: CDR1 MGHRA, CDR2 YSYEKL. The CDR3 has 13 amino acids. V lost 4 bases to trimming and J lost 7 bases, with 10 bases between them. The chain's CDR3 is CASSLGTLGELFF. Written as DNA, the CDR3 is TGCGCCAGCAGCCTCGGGACCCTCGGGGAGCTGTTTTTT.

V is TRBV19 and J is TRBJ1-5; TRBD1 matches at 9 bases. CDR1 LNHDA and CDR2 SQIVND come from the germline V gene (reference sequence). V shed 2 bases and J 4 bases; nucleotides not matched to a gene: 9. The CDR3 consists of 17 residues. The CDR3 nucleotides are TGTGCCAGTAGTATATCTTGGCGTGGACAGGGGAATCAGCCCCAGCATTTT. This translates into CASSISWRGQGNQPQHF.

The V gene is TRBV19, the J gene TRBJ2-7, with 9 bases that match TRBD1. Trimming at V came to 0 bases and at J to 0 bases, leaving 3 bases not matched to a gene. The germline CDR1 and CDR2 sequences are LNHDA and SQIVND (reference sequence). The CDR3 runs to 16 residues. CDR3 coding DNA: TGTGCCAGTAGTATAGAGGACAGGGGTAGCTCCTACGAGCAGTACTTC. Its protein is CASSIEDRGSSYEQYF.

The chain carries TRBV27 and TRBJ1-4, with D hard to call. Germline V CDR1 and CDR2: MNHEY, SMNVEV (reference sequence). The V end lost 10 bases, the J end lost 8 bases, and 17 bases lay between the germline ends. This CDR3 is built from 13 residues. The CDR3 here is CAIPNSPREKLFF. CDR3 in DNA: TGTGCCATCCCCAATAGCCCGAGGGAAAAACTGTTTTTT.

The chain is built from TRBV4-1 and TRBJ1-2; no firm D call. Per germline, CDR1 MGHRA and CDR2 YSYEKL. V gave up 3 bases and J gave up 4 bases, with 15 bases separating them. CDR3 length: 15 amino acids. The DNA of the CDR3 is TGCGCCAGCAGCCAGATCGGCGGGGTAGGCTATGGCTACACCTTC. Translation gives CASSQIGGVGYGYTF.

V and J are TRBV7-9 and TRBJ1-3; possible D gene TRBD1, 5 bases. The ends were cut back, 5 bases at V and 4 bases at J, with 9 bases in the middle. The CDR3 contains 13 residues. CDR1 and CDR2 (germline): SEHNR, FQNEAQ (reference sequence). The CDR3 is CASSRDRGNTIYF. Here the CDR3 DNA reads TGTGCCAGCAGCCGGGACCGAGGAAACACCATATATTTT.